This TCR beta chain was identified during a study of blood T cell repertoires in COVID-19. The age range of participants was about 18 to 89 years, with residence in about two dozen US areas. Source study methods: By means of reference gene primer amplification, nucleated cell counts were estimated. TCRdb keeps only in-frame clones here, not all; method: immunoSEQ multiplex PCR. V and J calls plus clone size are reproduced from that table; the DNA served to infer D and trimming. The data show around 190,000 clones, about 82% seen once. V lost 2 bases and J 10 bases, leaving 14 bases between the germline ends. The CDR3 loop spans 13 amino acids. The germline V gene has CDR1 SGHAT and CDR2 FQNNGV.

The J gene is TRBJ1-1, the V gene TRBV11-2; D is unclear. The source of this sequence is a man aged 40-55 years with acute COVID-19. Material for sequencing was PBMCs or T cells enriched from blood (not recorded which). In DNA, the CDR3 is TGTGCCAGCAGCTTAACCGGGTTAGATAGAGCTTTCTTT. Translated, it gives CASSLTGLDRAFF.